A few counts support the clone carrying this T cell receptor beta chain. More than 8 ml fresh peripheral blood yielded the PBMCs. V was shortened by 5 bases and J by 4 bases, with 15 bases between the two germline ends. The germline V gene encodes CDR1 DFQATT and CDR2 SNEGSKA (reference sequence). The CDR3 runs to 14 residues. This record comes from a study of T cells in Graves' hyperthyroidism and ophthalmopathy. Researchers took RNA transcripts and amplified the TCR beta CDR3 regions from them. The TCR CDR3 was amplified in a first-round RT-PCR using the HTBI primer set. A single record per CDR3 protein comes from TCRdb applying MiXCR to the multiplex PCR reads. The data hold approximately 620,000 distinct CDR3 sequences, with about 16% observed a single time.

The chain links TRBV20-1 to TRBJ2-1; D is possibly TRBD2 (6 bases). The sequence was obtained from a woman aged 40 to 50 with Graves' ophthalmopathy. The sequenced material came from blood. The CDR3 protein is CSASPGLPYNEQFF. The CDR3 nucleotides read TGCAGTGCTTCCCCGGGACTCCCTTACAATGAGCAGTTCTTC.